These 6 T cell receptor beta chains came from one sample sequenced in a study of a mutant IDH1 vaccine in newly diagnosed glioma. The sample's time point: baseline, week 1 (first vaccination visit). This sample's treatment: pre-vaccination baseline after standard-of-care therapy. Clones were read by immunoSEQ multiplex PCR, and TCRdb kept only the in-frame ones, dropping some. The sample carries about 88,000 clones, almost 85% recorded once. The specimen comprised PBMCs, sampled from a glioma patient treated with radiotherapy, temozolomide or both. Source of these receptors: a middle-aged man with glioma. Some clones in this sample may be carry-over from other donors' samples.

The rearrangement joins TRBV7-9 to TRBJ2-7, with D perhaps TRBD2 (6 bases). From germline, CDR1 is SEHNR and CDR2 FQNEAQ (reference sequence). This CDR3 region has 12 residues. Deletions cut 8 bases from V and 3 bases from J, with 11 bases between. The CDR3: CASSGGVYEQYF. In DNA form, the CDR3 reads TGTGCCAGCTCCGGCGGGGTCTACGAGCAGTACTTC.

CDR3 DNA sequence: TGTGCCAGCAGCGTAGGATCCAGGCTCGGTGAAAAACTGTTTTTT. This translates into CASSVGSRLGEKLFF. This chain joins TRBV9 and TRBJ1-4; D remains ambiguous. This CDR3 comprises 15 residues. CDR1 SGDLS and CDR2 YYNGEE come from the germline V gene. V lost 0 bases, J lost 7 bases, and 13 bases lay in between.

This clone was observed a few times. This chain connects TRBV19 to TRBJ1-5; D is unresolved. The V gene's germline CDR1 is LNHDA and CDR2 SQIVND (reference sequence). CDR3 size: 14 residues. Trimming stripped 0 bases from V and 7 bases from J, with 10 bases between. The DNA of the CDR3 is TGTGCCAGTAGTATAGATCCCGGCCTCCAGCCCCAGCATTTT. This codes for CASSIDPGLQPQHF.

This clone showed up just once. V and J are TRBV18 and TRBJ2-5; 8 bases fit TRBD2. The ends lost 3 bases at V and 5 bases at J; junction bases unmatched: 8. CDR3 length: 15 amino acids. CDR1 KGHSH and CDR2 LQKENI come from the germline V gene. CDR3 residues: CASSPRRGVEETQYF. CDR3 DNA: TGTGCCAGCTCACCCCGGCGGGGGGTGGAGGAGACCCAGTACTTC. Using reference TRBV18 and TRBJ2-5 for the parts outside the CDR3, the full variable domain is NAGVMQNPRHLVRRRGQEARLRCSPMKGHSHVYWYRQLPEEGLKFMVYLQKENIIDESGMPKERFSAEFPKEGPSILRIQQVVRGDSAAYFCASSPRRGVEETQYFGPGTRLLVL.

The V gene is TRBV5-8, the J gene TRBJ2-2; TRBD2 matches 8 bases. CDR3 length equals 16 residues. Germline V gives CDR1 SGHTS, CDR2 YDEGEE. V shed 1 base and J 1 base; nucleotides not matched to a gene: 3. CDR3 residues: CASSLRGGWNTGELFF. CDR3 DNA sequence: TGTGCCAGCAGCTTGCGGGGGGGTTGGAACACCGGGGAGCTGTTTTTT. The whole variable domain, filled in from reference TRBV5-8 and TRBJ2-2, reads EAGVTQSPTHLIKTRGQQATLRCSPISGHTSVYWYQQALGLGLQFLLWYDEGEERNRGNFPPRFSGRQFPNYSSELNVNALELEDSALYLCASSLRGGWNTGELFFGEGSRLTVL.

The chain couples TRBV9 to TRBJ1-1, with 8 nucleotides matching TRBD1. The CDR3 totals 15 residues. V lost 0 bases, J lost 3 bases, and 4 bases stayed unmatched. Germline assignment: CDR1 SGDLS and CDR2 YYNGEE. CDR3 sequence (DNA): TGTGCCAGCAGCGTAGTCGGACAGGGAGACACTGAAGCTTTCTTT. It translates to CASSVVGQGDTEAFF.